The 18 T cell receptor beta chains given below trace back to one sample, sequenced in a study of regulatory T cells in long-lasting Graves disease (dated by TCRdb to 2020 to 2022). The library was built by means of multiplex PCR. TCRdb lists the instrument as Illumina HiSeq 4000. To build TCR beta libraries, CDR3 regions were amplified by Arm-PCR using iRepertoire HTBI primers. The public sequencing data were trimmed at Q25 with fastp and processed into clonotypes with MiXCR by TCRdb, which kept only in-frame beta chains. Entries that share a CDR3 protein sequence are merged under the most common genes and DNA. The sample table records 560,000 or so distinct CDR3 sequences; 16% of these occur just once. The ten biggest clones cover around 12% of the sample. Taken with the paper, the label for time point translates to: newly diagnosed GD, antithyroid drugs for less than 3 months. RNA was extracted from PBMCs in TRIzol for both TCR sequencing and RNA sequencing.

These data were likewise used in another study, on T cells in Graves' hyperthyroidism and ophthalmopathy.

The sample consisted of peripheral blood mononuclear cells (PBMCs), taken at new diagnosis, from a patient treated with antithyroid drugs. The source is a man younger than 30 with Graves disease. Donor details come from another sample of the same person, matched by shared clones.

This clonotype was seen ten or more times. V gene TRBV6-5 combines with J gene TRBJ2-5; 14 nucleotides match TRBD2. Per the germline V gene, CDR1 is MNHEY and CDR2 is SVGAGI. V was pared by 2 bases and J by 5 bases, with 7 bases of the junction left unmatched. This CDR3 comprises 17 residues. The CDR3 spells CASSYRGLAGVKETQYF. CDR3 sequence (DNA): TGTGCCAGCAGTTACCGGGGACTAGCGGGAGTTAAGGAGACCCAGTACTTC.

This clonotype has more than one count but fewer than ten. This rearrangement joins TRBV30 to TRBJ2-3; 10 positions agree with TRBD2. V shed 2 bases, J shed 2 bases, and the junction held 4 bases outside the gene matches. The CDR3 has 15 residues. Germline values: CDR1 GTSNPN, CDR2 SVGIG (reference sequence). The CDR3 coding sequence is TGTGCCTGGAGTCTACTAGCGGGATACACAGATACGCAGTATTTT. It is translated as CAWSLLAGYTDTQYF. Drawing the rest from reference TRBV30 and TRBJ2-3, the complete variable domain is SQTIHQWPATLVQPVGSPLSLECTVEGTSNPNLYWYRQAAGRGLQLLFYSVGIGQISSEVPQNLSASRPQDRQFILSSKKLLLSDSGFYLCAWSLLAGYTDTQYFGPGTRLTVL.

The chain employs TRBV20-1 and TRBJ2-5; 12 positions match TRBD2. There are 17 residues in the CDR3. Germline V gene sequence: CDR1 DFQATT, CDR2 SNEGSKA (reference sequence). Trimming took 1 base from V and 1 from J; bases not matched to a gene: 7. For the CDR3, the DNA is TGCAGTGCTAGAGTGGGTACTAGCGGGAGGCCCCAAGAGACCCAGTACTTC. Residues: CSARVGTSGRPQETQYF.

This clonotype was detected many times. The chain is built from TRBV6-1 and TRBJ1-4; D is unclear. V dropped 0 bases and J dropped 6 bases, with 8 bases sitting between them. Germline V gene lookup returns CDR1 MNHNS and CDR2 SASEGT. The CDR3 loop spans 14 amino acids. The CDR3 coding sequence is TGTGCCAGCAGTGAAGCAGGGAAGGATGAAAAACTGTTTTTT. Residues: CASSEAGKDEKLFF.

This clonotype occurred many times. In nucleotides, the CDR3 is TGTGCCAGCAGTTTTCTATACACAGATACGCAGTATTTT. This gives the protein CASSFLYTDTQYF. This rearrangement joins TRBV28 to TRBJ2-3; D call uncertain. This CDR3 comprises 13 residues. Germline CDR1 MDHEN, CDR2 SYDVKM. V lost 3 bases and J lost 2, with 6 bases in between.

The table lists this clonotype with a few counts. The chain carries TRBV5-6 and TRBJ2-5; 8 bases match TRBD1. The CDR3 length is 17 residues. V lost 0 bases and J lost 5; bases outside the gene matches: 12. Germline V gene data show CDR1 as SGHDT and CDR2 as YYEEEE. The CDR3 coding sequence is TGTGCCAGCAGCTTGGCTAGTCTCTGGACAGGGTGGGAGACCCAGTACTTC. Protein sequence: CASSLASLWTGWETQYF.

The chain recombines TRBV3-1 with TRBJ2-2; D perhaps matches TRBD1 (5 bases). V lost 3 bases and J lost 4, with 12 bases in between. This CDR3 is built from 15 residues. CDR1 is LGHDT, CDR2 YNNKEL, per germline (reference sequence). The CDR3: CASSQGIGVTGELFF. In DNA, the CDR3 is TGTGCCAGCAGCCAGGGGATAGGGGTCACCGGGGAGCTGTTTTTT.

The sample holds a few counts of this clonotype. The V and J genes are TRBV20-1 and TRBJ2-6; weak D call: TRBD1 (6 bases). V shed 5 bases and J shed 0 bases, with 14 bases lying between them. The germline V gene has CDR1 DFQATT and CDR2 SNEGSKA (reference sequence). The CDR3 covers 16 residues. CDR3 sequence (DNA): TGCAGTGCTGGTAGACAGGCCTACTCTGGGGCCAACGTCCTGACTTTC. Residues: CSAGRQAYSGANVLTF.

At least ten counts were recorded for this clonotype. The chain is built from TRBV7-9 and TRBJ2-7; D remains unclear. V lost 4 bases and J 1 base, leaving 8 bases between the germline ends. The CDR3 sequence is 13 residues long. From germline, CDR1 is SEHNR and CDR2 FQNEAQ (reference sequence). CDR3 protein: CASSWAGSYEQYF. CDR3 nucleotide sequence: TGTGCCAGCAGCTGGGCCGGTTCCTACGAGCAGTACTTC.

Points on this clonotype: The CDR3 does not end in the conserved phenylalanine or tryptophan, so this is likely a read error. The gene calls are TRBV20-1 and TRBJ2-3; D is possibly TRBD2 (6 bases). The length of the CDR3 is 14 residues. CDR1 is DFQATT and CDR2 is SNEGSKA in the germline V gene (reference sequence). Trimming left V 3 bases short and J 0 bases short, with 10 bases between. The CDR3 protein is CSASLAGSTDTQYL. The CDR3 nucleotides are TGCAGTGCTAGTCTGGCGGGAAGCACAGATACGCAGTATCTT.

This clonotype has only a few counts. The chain uses TRBV9 and TRBJ1-2; 9 bases map to TRBD1. Germline loops: CDR1 SGDLS, CDR2 YYNGEE. The CDR3 consists of 15 residues. Unmatched junction bases numbered 9, after V lost 4 bases and J lost 5 bases. The CDR3 DNA follows: TGTGCCAGCAGCCCATCCGGGACAGGGACATATGGCTACACCTTC. It encodes CASSPSGTGTYGYTF.

This sequence joins TRBV20-1 and TRBJ2-7, with D perhaps matching TRBD2 (6 bases). The CDR3 contains 13 residues. Germline CDR1 DFQATT, CDR2 SNEGSKA (reference sequence). The V end was cut by 3 bases, the J end by 2 bases, with 11 bases between. The CDR3 DNA reads TGCAGTGCTAGTTTCCCGGGGGCCTACGAGCAGTACTTC. It specifies CSASFPGAYEQYF.

Ten or more counts support this clonotype. The chain recombines TRBV28 with TRBJ1-1, with D perhaps TRBD1 (5 bases). Trimming cost V 6 bases and J 4 bases, with 18 bases left between them. Germline CDR1 and CDR2: MDHEN and SYDVKM. CDR3 size: 15 residues. CDR3 DNA sequence: TGTGCCAGCAGCCCTAGGGGCGCTGGTAGCACTGAAGCTTTCTTT. Amino acids: CASSPRGAGSTEAFF.

This clonotype was found many times. J is TRBJ2-7 and V is TRBV29-1; D gene unclear. Trimming stripped 4 bases from V and 2 bases from J, with 15 bases between. This CDR3 region has 14 residues. CDR1 and CDR2 (germline): SQVTM, ANQGSEA. The CDR3 DNA reads TGCAGCGTTGCCCTCGTAGGCCTTACCTACGAGCAGTACTTC. It yields the protein CSVALVGLTYEQYF.

This clonotype came up many times. The rearrangement uses TRBV28 and TRBJ1-4; D may be TRBD1 (5 bases). The CDR3 runs 14 residues. The V end lost 3 bases, the J end lost 7 bases, and 12 bases lay between the germline ends. The germline CDR1 and CDR2 sequences are MDHEN and SYDVKM. The CDR3 DNA sequence: TGTGCCAGCAGTTTTTCGAAGGGGAGTGAAAAACTGTTTTTT. This codes for CASSFSKGSEKLFF.

This clonotype was recorded at least ten times. The CDR3 sequence: CSASGDIKAQYF. The CDR3 DNA reads TGCAGTGCTAGCGGGGATATAAAGGCCCAGTACTTC. The chain links TRBV20-1 to TRBJ2-5, with D possibly being TRBD2 (5 bases). The CDR3 extends over 12 amino acids. Germline V lookup: CDR1 DFQATT, CDR2 SNEGSKA (reference sequence). With 3 bases removed from V and 9 bases from J, the gap between germline ends came to 14 bases.

On this clonotype itself: With a much larger clone just one base away, this may be a read error. The gene calls are TRBV20-1 and TRBJ1-2, with 8 bases that match TRBD1. This CDR3 has 16 residues. Germline V gene lookup returns CDR1 DFQATT and CDR2 SNEGSKA (reference sequence). CDR3 residues: CSASRTGPKLNYGYIF. CDR3 coding DNA: TGCAGTGCTAGCCGGACAGGGCCAAAGCTTAACTATGGCTACATCTTC.

Concerning this clonotype itself: This could be a read error, since a much larger clone is one nucleotide away. This likely comes from a read error, as the CDR3 has no conserved phenylalanine or tryptophan at its end. This rearrangement joins TRBV6-1 to TRBJ2-7; TRBD2 matches at 13 bases. Looked up from germline, CDR1 is MNHNS and CDR2 is SASEGT. The CDR3 runs to 16 residues. Germline trimming cut 5 bases from V and 6 bases from J; bases unmatched to any gene: 10. CDR3 DNA: TGTGCCAGCAGTACCGGGACTAGCGGGATGGTGGGCGAGCAGTACCTC. It specifies CASSTGTSGMVGEQYL.